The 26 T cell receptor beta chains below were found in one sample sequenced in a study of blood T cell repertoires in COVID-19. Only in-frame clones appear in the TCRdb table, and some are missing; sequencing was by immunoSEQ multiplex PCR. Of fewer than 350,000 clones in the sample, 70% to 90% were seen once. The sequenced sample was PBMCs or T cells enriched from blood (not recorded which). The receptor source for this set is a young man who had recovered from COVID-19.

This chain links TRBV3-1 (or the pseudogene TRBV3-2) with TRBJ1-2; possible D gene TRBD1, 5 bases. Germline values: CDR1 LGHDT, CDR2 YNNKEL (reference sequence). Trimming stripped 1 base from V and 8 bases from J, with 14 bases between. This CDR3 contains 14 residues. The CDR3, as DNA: TGTGCCAGCAGCCAAGGACAGAGTACTATGGGCTACACCTTC. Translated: CASSQGQSTMGYTF.

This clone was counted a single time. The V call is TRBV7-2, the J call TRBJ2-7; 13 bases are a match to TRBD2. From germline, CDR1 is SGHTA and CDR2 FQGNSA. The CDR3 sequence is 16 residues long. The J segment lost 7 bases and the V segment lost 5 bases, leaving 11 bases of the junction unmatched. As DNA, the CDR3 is TGTGCCAGCAGCCCTCTTGGACTAGCGGGGGTTGGTGAGCAGTACTTC. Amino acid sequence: CASSPLGLAGVGEQYF.

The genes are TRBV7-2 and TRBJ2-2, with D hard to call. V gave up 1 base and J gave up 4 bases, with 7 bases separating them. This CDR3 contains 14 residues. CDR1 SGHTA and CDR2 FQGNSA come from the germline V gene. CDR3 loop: CASSLGHFTGELFF. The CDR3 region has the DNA TGTGCCAGCAGCTTAGGACACTTCACCGGGGAGCTGTTTTTT.

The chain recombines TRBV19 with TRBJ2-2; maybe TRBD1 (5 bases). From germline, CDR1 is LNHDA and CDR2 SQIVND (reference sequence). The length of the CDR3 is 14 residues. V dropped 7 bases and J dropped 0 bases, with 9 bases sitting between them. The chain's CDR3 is CASKGNSNTGELFF. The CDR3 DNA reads TGTGCCAGTAAGGGGAACTCGAACACCGGGGAGCTGTTTTTT.

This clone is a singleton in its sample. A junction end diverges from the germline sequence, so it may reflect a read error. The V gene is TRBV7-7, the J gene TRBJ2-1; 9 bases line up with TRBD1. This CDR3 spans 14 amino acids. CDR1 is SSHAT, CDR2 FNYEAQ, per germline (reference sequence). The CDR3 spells CASSPGGQGTEQFF. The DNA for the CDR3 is TGTGCTAGCAGCCCAGGGGGACAGGGTACTGAGCAGTTCTTC.

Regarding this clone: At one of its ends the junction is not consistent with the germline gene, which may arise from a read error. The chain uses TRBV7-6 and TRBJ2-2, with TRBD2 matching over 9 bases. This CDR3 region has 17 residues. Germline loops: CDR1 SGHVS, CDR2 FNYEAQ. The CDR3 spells CASSLLAGELNTGELFF. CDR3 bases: TGCGCCAGCAGCTTATTAGCGGGGGAATTGAACACCGGGGAGCTGTTTTTT.

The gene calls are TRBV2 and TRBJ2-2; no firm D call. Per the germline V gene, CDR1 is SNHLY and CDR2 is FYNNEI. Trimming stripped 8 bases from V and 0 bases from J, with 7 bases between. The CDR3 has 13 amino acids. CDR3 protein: CASDKSNTGELFF. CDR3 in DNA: TGTGCCAGCGACAAGTCGAACACCGGGGAGCTGTTTTTT.

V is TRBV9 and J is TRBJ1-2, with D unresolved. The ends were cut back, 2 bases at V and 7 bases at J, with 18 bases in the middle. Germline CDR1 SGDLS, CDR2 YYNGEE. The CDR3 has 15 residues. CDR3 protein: CASSVFDINSFGYTF. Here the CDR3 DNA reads TGTGCCAGCAGCGTTTTCGATATTAACAGTTTTGGCTACACCTTC.

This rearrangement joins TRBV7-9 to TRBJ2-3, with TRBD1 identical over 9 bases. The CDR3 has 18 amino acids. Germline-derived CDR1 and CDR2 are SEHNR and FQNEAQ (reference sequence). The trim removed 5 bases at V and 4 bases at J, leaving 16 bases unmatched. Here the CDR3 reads CASSIVPGQGPQADTQYF. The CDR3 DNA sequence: TGTGCCAGCAGCATCGTCCCGGGACAGGGACCACAGGCAGATACGCAGTATTTT.

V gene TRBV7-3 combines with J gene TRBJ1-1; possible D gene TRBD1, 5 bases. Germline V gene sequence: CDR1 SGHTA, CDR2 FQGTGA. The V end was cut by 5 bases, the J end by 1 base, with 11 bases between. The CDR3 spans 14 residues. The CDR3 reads CASSPQGGNTEAFF. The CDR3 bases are TGTGCCAGCAGCCCCCAGGGTGGGAACACTGAAGCTTTCTTT.

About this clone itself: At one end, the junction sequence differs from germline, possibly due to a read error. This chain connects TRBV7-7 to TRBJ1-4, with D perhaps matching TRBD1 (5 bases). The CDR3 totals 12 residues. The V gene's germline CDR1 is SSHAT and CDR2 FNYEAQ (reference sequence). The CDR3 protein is CASSLGREGRLF. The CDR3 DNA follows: TGTGCTAGCAGCTTAGGTCGTGAGGGGAGGCTTTTT.

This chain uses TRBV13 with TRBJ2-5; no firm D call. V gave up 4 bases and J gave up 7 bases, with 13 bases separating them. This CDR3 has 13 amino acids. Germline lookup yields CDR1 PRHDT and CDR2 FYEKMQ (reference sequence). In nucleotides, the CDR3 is TGTGCCAGCAGCTACAAACTCGGGTGGACCCAGTACTTC. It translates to CASSYKLGWTQYF.

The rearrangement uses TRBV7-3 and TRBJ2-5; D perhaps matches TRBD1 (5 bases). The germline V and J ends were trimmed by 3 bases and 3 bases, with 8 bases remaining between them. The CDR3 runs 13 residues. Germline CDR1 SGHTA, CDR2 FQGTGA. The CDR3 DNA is TGTGCCAGCAGCTTTGGGGCAAAAGAGACCCAGTACTTC. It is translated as CASSFGAKETQYF.

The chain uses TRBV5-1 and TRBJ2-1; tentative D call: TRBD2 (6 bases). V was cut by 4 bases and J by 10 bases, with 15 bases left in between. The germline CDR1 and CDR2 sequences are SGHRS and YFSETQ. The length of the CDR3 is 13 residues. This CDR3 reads CASSGTGLGEQFF. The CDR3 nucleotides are TGCGCCAGCAGCGGGACTGGACTCGGGGAGCAGTTCTTC. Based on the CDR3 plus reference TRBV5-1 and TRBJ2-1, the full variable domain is KAGVTQTPRYLIKTRGQQVTLSCSPISGHRSVSWYQQTPGQGLQFLFEYFSETQRNKGNFPGRFSGRQFSNSRSEMNVSTLELGDSALYLCASSGTGLGEQFFGPGTRLTVL.

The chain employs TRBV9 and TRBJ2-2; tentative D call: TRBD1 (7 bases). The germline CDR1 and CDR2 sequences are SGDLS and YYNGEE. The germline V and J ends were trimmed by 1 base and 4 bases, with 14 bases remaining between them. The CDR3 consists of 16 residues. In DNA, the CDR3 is TGTGCCAGCAGCGTATCAGGGGGACTTGCCACCGGGGAGCTGTTTTTT. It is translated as CASSVSGGLATGELFF.

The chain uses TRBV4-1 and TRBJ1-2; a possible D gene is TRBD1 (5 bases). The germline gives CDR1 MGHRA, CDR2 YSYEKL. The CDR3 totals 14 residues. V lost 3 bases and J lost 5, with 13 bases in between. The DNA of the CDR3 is TGCGCCAGCAGCCACCCGGACACACAGTATGGCTACACCTTC. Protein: CASSHPDTQYGYTF.

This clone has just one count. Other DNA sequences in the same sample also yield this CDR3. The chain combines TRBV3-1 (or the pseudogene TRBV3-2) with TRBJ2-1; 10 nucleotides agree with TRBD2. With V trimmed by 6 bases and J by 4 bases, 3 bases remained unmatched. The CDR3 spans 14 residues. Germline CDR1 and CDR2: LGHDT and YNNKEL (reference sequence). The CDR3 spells CASSPSGGYNEQFF. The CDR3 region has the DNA TGTGCCAGCAGTCCTAGCGGGGGTTACAATGAGCAGTTCTTC.

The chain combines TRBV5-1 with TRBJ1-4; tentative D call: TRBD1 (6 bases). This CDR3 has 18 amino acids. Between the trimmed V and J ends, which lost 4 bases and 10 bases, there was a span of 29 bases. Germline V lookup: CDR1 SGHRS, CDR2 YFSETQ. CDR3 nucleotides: TGCGCCAGCAGCCGCGACCCGAGGGCGGGGGCTGAGGGAGGAAAACTGTTTTTT. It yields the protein CASSRDPRAGAEGGKLFF.

This CDR3 is CASSLASAVLSYEQYF. CDR3 coding DNA: TGCGCCAGCAGCTTAGCCAGCGCCGTCCTCTCCTACGAGCAGTACTTC. The genes are TRBV5-1 and TRBJ2-7; D is ambiguous. Trimming pared 2 bases from V and 0 bases from J, leaving 15 bases between. The CDR3 is 16 amino acids. Germline V gene sequence: CDR1 SGHRS, CDR2 YFSETQ.

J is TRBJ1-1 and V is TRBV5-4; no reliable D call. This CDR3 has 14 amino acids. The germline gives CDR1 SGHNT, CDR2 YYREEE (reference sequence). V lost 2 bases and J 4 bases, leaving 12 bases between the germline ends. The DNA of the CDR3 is TGTGCCAGCAGCTTTTTTCTCGCGGGCACTGAAGCTTTCTTT. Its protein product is CASSFFLAGTEAFF. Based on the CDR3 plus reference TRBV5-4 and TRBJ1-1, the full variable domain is ETGVTQSPTHLIKTRGQQVTLRCSSQSGHNTVSWYQQALGQGPQFIFQYYREEENGRGNFPPRFSGLQFPNYSSELNVNALELDDSALYLCASSFFLAGTEAFFGQGTRLTVV.

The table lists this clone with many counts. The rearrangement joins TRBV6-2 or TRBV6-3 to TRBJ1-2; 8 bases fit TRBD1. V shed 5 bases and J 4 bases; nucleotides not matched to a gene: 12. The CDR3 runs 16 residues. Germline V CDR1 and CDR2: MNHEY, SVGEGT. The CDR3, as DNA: TGTGCCAGCAGTCTTACCCAGGGGGCGCAGAGCTATGGCTACACCTTC. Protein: CASSLTQGAQSYGYTF.

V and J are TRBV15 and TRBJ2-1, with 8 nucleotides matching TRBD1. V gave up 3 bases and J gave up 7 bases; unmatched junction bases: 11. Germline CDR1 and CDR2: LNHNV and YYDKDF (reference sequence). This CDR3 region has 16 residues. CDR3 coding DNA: TGTGCCACCAGCAGGAGGAGGACAGGGACGGGAAATGAGCAGTTCTTC. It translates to CATSRRRTGTGNEQFF.

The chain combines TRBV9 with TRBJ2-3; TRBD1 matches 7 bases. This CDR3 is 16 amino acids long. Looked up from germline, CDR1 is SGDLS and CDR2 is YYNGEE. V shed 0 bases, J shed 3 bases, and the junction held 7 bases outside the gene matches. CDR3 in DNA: TGTGCCAGCAGCGTAGTCGGGCAGGGGGATACAGATACGCAGTATTTT. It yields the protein CASSVVGQGDTDTQYF.

CDR3 sequence reads: CAWRGLTGSVSPLHF. CDR3 bases: TGTGCCTGGAGGGGACTGACAGGGTCCGTCTCACCCCTCCACTTT. The gene calls are TRBV30 and TRBJ1-6, with 7 bases identical to TRBD1. V gave up 3 bases and J gave up 10 bases; unmatched junction bases: 12. Germline V gene lookup returns CDR1 GTSNPN and CDR2 SVGIG (reference sequence). The CDR3 consists of 15 residues. Drawing the rest from reference TRBV30 and TRBJ1-6, the complete variable domain is SQTIHQWPATLVQPVGSPLSLECTVEGTSNPNLYWYRQAAGRGLQLLFYSVGIGQISSEVPQNLSASRPQDRQFILSSKKLLLSDSGFYLCAWRGLTGSVSPLHFGNGTRLTVT.

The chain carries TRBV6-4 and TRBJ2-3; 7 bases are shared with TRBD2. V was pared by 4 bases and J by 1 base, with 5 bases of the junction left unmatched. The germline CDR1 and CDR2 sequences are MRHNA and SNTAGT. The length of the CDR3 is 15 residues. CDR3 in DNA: TGTGCCAGCAGTGCTATGGCGGGGGGCACAGATACGCAGTATTTT. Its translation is CASSAMAGGTDTQYF.

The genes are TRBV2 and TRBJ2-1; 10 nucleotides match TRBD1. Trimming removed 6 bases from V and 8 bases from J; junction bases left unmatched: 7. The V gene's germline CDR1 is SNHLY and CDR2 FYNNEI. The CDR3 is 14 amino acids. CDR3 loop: CASRRDRGTDEQFF. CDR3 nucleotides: TGTGCCAGCAGGAGGGACAGGGGTACCGATGAGCAGTTCTTC. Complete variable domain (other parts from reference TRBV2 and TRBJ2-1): EPEVTQTPSHQVTQMGQEVILRCVPISNHLYFYWYRQILGQKVEFLVSFYNNEISEKSEIFDDQFSVERPDGSNFTLKIRSTKLEDSAMYFCASRRDRGTDEQFFGPGTRLTVL.